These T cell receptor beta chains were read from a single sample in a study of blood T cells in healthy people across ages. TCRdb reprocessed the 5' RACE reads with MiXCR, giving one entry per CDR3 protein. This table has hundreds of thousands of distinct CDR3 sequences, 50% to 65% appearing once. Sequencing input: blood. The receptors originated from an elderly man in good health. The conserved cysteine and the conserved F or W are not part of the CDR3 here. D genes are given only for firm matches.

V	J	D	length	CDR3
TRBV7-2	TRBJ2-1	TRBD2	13	ASSRTSLGNNEQF
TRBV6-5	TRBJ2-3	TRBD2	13	ASSYGGLAGETQY
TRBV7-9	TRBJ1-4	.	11	ASKRADGEKLF
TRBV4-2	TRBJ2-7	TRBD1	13	ASSQDLGQAYEQY
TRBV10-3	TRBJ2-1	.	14	AISESWGSSYNEQF
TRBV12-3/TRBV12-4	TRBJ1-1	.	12	ASILGVGNTEAF
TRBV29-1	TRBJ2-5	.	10	SVDVSQETQY
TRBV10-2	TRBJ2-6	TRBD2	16	ASRGPSGSSSGANVLT
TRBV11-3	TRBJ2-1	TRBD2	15	ASSSSSGSTSYNEQF
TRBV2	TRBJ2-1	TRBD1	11	ASDGTGVNEQF
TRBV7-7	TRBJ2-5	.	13	ASSPGPSRRETQY
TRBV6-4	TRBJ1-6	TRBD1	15	ASSDTDRGPWNSPLH
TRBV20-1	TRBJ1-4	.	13	SAKYPIATNEKLF
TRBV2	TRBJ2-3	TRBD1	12	ASSEDRGFGYAY
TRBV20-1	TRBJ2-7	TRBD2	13	SASDRTSGSYEQY
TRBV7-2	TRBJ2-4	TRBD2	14	ASSLPWGGTKNIQY
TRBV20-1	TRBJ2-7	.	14	SARDTLRVTAYEQY
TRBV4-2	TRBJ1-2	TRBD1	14	ASRLSDRESNYGYT
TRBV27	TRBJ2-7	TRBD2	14	ASSFLPSGGSYEQY
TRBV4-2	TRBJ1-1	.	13	ASSQDWGMNTEAF
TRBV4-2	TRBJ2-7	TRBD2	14	ASSQARTSPPYEQY
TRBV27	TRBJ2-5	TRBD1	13	ASSRLGGTGGQQY
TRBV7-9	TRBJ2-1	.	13	ASSLGPGSGCEQF
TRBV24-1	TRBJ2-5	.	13	ATRRNGNLGETQY
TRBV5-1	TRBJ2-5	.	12	ASSLGQTFNEQY
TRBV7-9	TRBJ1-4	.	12	ASSLGGTNEKLF
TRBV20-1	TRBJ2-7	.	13	SAPLVGTESYEQY
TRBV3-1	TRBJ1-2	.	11	ASSQEQVSGYT
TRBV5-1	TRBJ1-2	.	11	ASSLGGYNGYT
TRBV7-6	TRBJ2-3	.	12	ASSLKQSTDTQY
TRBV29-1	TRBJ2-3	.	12	SVGGGSEGRYAY
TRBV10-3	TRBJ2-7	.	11	AIKGGPAYEQY
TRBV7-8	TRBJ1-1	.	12	ASSSARENTEAF
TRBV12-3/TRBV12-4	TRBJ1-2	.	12	ASSPATGGTGYT
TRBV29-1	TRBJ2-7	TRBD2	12	SASRTSGTYEQY
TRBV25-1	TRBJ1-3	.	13	ASSDRSRSGNTIY
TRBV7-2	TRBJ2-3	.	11	ASSPLATDTQY
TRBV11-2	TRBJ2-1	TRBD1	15	ASSPLDRGLAYNEQF
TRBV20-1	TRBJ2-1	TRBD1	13	SAGTRDRVRNEQF
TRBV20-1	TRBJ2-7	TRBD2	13	SASGTSGIPYEQY
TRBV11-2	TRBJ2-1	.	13	ASSPSGLGHNEQF
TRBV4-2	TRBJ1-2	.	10	ASSQGDYGYT
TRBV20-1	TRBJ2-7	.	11	SAARQVNYEQY
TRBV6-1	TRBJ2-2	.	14	ASRRELSGYTGELF